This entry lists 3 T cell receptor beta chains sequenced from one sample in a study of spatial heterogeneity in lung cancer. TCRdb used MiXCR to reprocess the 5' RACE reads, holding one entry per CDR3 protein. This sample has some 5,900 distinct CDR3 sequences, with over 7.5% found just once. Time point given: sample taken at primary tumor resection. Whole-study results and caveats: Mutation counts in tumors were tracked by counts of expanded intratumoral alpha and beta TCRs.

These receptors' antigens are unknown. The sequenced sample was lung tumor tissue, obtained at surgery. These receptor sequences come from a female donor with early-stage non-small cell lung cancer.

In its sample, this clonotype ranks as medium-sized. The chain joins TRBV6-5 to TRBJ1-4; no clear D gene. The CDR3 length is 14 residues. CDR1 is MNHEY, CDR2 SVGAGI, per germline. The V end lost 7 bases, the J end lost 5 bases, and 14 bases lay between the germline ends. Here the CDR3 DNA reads TGTGCCAGCAAAGCCGGTTATGGGAATGAAAAACTGTTTTTT. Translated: CASKAGYGNEKLFF.

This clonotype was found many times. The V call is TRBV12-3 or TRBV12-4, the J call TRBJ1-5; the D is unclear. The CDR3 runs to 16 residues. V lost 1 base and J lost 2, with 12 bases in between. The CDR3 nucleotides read TGTGCCAGCAGTTTAGTTAGTGGTCCCGGCAATCAGCCCCAGCATTTT. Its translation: CASSLVSGPGNQPQHF.

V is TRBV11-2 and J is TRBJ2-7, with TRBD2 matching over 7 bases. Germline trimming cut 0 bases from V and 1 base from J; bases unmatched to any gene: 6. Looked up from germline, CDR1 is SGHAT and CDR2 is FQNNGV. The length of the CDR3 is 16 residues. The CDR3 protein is CASSLDRAAGSYEQYF. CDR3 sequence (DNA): TGTGCCAGCAGCTTAGATCGCGCAGCGGGGTCCTACGAGCAGTACTTC.